Here is one TCR beta chain with its context. Its antigen is undetermined. In making TCR beta libraries, quantitative 5'-RACE with molecular barcodes was used. MiXCR, applied by TCRdb to the 5' RACE reads, yields one record per CDR3 protein. The table shows roughly 90,000 distinct CDR3 sequences, with around 8.3% occurring only once. This sample was taken from a study of CD8 T cells in ankylosing spondylitis. The study's findings and limits: Significant enrichment of disease-linked clones was reported in matched ankylosing spondylitis synovial fluid. A TCR beta motif made of roughly eight highly homologous variants seemed typical of ankylosing spondylitis blood. CD8+ by phenotype, disease-linked clones were relatively rare in peripheral blood.

V lost 2 bases, J lost 7 bases, and 0 bases stayed unmatched. The CDR3 covers 13 residues. Per the germline V gene, CDR1 is MRHNA and CDR2 is SNTAGT. The sequenced material came from blood, either unsorted or a sorted T cell fraction (not recorded which). The receptor was isolated from a male donor with ankylosing spondylitis. The chain uses TRBV6-4 and TRBJ2-1; the match to TRBD2 covers 9 bases. CDR3 loop: CASSDLAGNEQFF. The CDR3 DNA is TGTGCCAGCAGTGACCTAGCGGGAAATGAGCAGTTCTTC.